Listed here are 27 T cell receptor beta chains from one sample, sequenced in a study of CD8+CD57+ T cells in acquired aplastic anemia. CD8+CD57+ cell expansion had been shown by flow cytometry in patients chosen for sequencing. Genomic DNA templated the TCR beta VDJ and CDR3 profiling. TCRdb itself ran the reads through MiXCR, one entry per CDR3 protein. Among some 150,000 distinct CDR3 sequences listed, around half were seen once. Sequencing was done on a sample of sorted CD4+, CD8+, or CD8+CD57+ T cells (not recorded which) from PBMCs. Receptors originate from a human donor with aplastic anemia.

This clonotype came up a few times. CDR3 coding DNA: TGCAGTGCTAGAAAAGGGTCTCGCGCAGATACGCAGTATTTT. Protein product: CSARKGSRADTQYF. This chain joins TRBV20-1 and TRBJ2-3, with D hard to call. Germline CDR1 is DFQATT and CDR2 is SNEGSKA (reference sequence). The CDR3 runs to 14 residues. V was trimmed by 2 bases and J by 4 bases, leaving 13 bases between them.

The V gene is TRBV12-3 or TRBV12-4, the J gene TRBJ1-5; weak D call: TRBD1 (5 bases). The CDR3 extends over 15 amino acids. With 6 bases removed from V and 0 bases from J, the gap between germline ends came to 12 bases. CDR3: CASRGDGDSNQPQHF. In DNA form, the CDR3 reads TGTGCCAGCAGGGGGGACGGGGATAGCAATCAGCCCCAGCATTTT.

The sample holds many counts of this clonotype. This chain joins TRBV29-1 and TRBJ1-1; D not resolved. CDR3 size: 12 residues. V lost 7 bases and J lost 1, with 10 bases in between. The V gene's germline CDR1 is SQVTM and CDR2 ANQGSEA. The CDR3 sequence: CSADRGNTEAFF. For the CDR3, the DNA is TGCAGCGCCGACCGGGGGAACACTGAAGCTTTCTTT.

This sequence joins TRBV29-1 and TRBJ2-7, with 8 positions matching TRBD1. CDR1 SQVTM and CDR2 ANQGSEA come from the germline V gene. The CDR3 contains 14 residues. J lost 6 bases, V lost 6 bases, and 13 bases had no gene match. The CDR3 DNA sequence: TGCAGCGTGGGACTCTTGCAGGGGGCAAGCGAGCAGTACTTC. Translated, it gives CSVGLLQGASEQYF.

The CDR3 loop reads CASRRQGTNEKLFF. The CDR3 DNA reads TGTGCCAGCAGGAGACAGGGCACTAATGAAAAACTGTTTTTT. This chain connects TRBV2 to TRBJ1-4; TRBD1 aligns across 7 bases. The CDR3 sequence is 14 residues long. The V and J ends lost 6 bases and 2 bases, in that order; junction bases with no gene match: 3. Germline V gives CDR1 SNHLY, CDR2 FYNNEI.

The chain uses TRBV6-1 and TRBJ2-3; unclear D gene. The V gene lost 0 bases and the J gene lost 1 base, with 14 bases spanning the gap. The germline gives CDR1 MNHNS, CDR2 SASEGT. The CDR3 length is 17 residues. The CDR3 is CASSEALTGAGTDTQYF. DNA of the CDR3: TGTGCCAGCAGTGAAGCGCTTACGGGCGCCGGCACAGATACGCAGTATTTT.

This clonotype was observed at least ten times. The chain is built from TRBV19 and TRBJ1-2, with 9 bases lining up with TRBD1. The germline gives CDR1 LNHDA, CDR2 SQIVND (reference sequence). The CDR3 sequence is 16 residues long. V lost 6 bases to trimming and J lost 4 bases; unmatched junction nucleotides: 12. The CDR3 bases are TGTGCCAGTAGAGCTTTACAGGGGGCCTCGATCTATGGCTACACCTTC. It translates to CASRALQGASIYGYTF.

The rearrangement joins TRBV6-4 to TRBJ2-2; a weak D match, TRBD1 (6 bases). The CDR3 runs 15 residues. Germline CDR1 reads MRHNA; CDR2 reads SNTAGT. V gave up 6 bases and J gave up 3 bases, with 14 bases separating them. In DNA form, the CDR3 reads TGTGCCAGCAGACCCGGGACAAGTGACACCGGGGAGCTGTTTTTT. This codes for CASRPGTSDTGELFF.

This clonotype was seen once. The V and J genes are TRBV5-4 and TRBJ1-2; tentatively, D is TRBD1 (5 bases). Germline CDR1 SGHNT, CDR2 YYREEE (reference sequence). The V end was cut by 4 bases, the J end by 4 bases, with 11 bases between. This CDR3 contains 13 residues. In DNA form, the CDR3 reads TGTGCCAGCAGCCAGACAGACCCCTATGGCTACACCTTC. Protein sequence: CASSQTDPYGYTF.

Ten or more counts support this clonotype. The chain links TRBV12-3 or TRBV12-4 to TRBJ2-1, with D perhaps TRBD2 (7 bases). The CDR3 is made up of 15 amino acids. V lost 3 bases and J lost 8, with 17 bases in between. CDR3 DNA: TGTGCCAGCAGTTTGGGCGGGGGCCTCGAGGATGAGCAGTTCTTC. It specifies CASSLGGGLEDEQFF.

This sequence joins TRBV20-1 and TRBJ2-7; D not certain. Trimming cost V 3 bases and J 6 bases, with 18 bases left between them. Germline-derived CDR1 and CDR2 are DFQATT and SNEGSKA (reference sequence). The CDR3 loop spans 14 amino acids. CDR3 nucleotides: TGCAGTGCTAGTATGCTAGACGGATTGGTCGAGCAGTACTTC. It codes for CSASMLDGLVEQYF.

The rearrangement joins TRBV20-1 to TRBJ2-7, with 13 bases aligning to TRBD2. Germline V gene lookup returns CDR1 DFQATT and CDR2 SNEGSKA (reference sequence). The CDR3 runs 14 residues. The trim removed 3 bases at V and 7 bases at J, leaving 6 bases unmatched. This chain's CDR3 is CSASELGLAGEQYF. The DNA for the CDR3 is TGCAGTGCTAGCGAACTGGGACTAGCGGGAGAGCAGTACTTC.

Note on this clonotype: This clone may be a read error of a much larger clone one base away. The chain couples TRBV6-1 to TRBJ2-5; D not resolved. The CDR3 loop spans 12 amino acids. In germline, CDR1 is MNHNS, CDR2 SASEGT. V lost 5 bases and J 11 bases, leaving 15 bases between the germline ends. The CDR3 coding sequence is TGTGCCAGCAGTCTAAGAGCCGGTGGACAGTACTTC. Its protein is CASSLRAGGQYF.

This clonotype was detected many times. V usage is TRBV6-1 and J usage is TRBJ1-3; D gene unclear. This CDR3 region has 15 residues. Germline CDR1 reads MNHNS; CDR2 reads SASEGT. The V gene lost 6 bases and the J gene lost 2 bases, with 14 bases spanning the gap. The CDR3 loop reads CASRTTFTAGNTIYF. CDR3 nucleotide sequence: TGTGCCAGCAGAACGACGTTTACGGCTGGAAACACCATATATTTT.

This clonotype was seen many times. The chain recombines TRBV6-5 with TRBJ2-7; TRBD1 agrees at 10 bases. The germline V gene encodes CDR1 MNHEY and CDR2 SVGAGI. The CDR3 has 12 residues. Trimming at V came to 10 bases and at J to 7 bases, leaving 7 bases not matched to a gene. The CDR3 loop is CATDRGAMEQYF. The CDR3, as DNA: TGTGCCACGGACAGGGGGGCTATGGAGCAGTACTTC.

In its sample, this clonotype was seen many times. The V and J genes are TRBV5-1 and TRBJ2-7; the match to TRBD1 covers 8 bases. This CDR3 contains 15 residues. Unmatched junction bases numbered 6, after V lost 4 bases and J lost 0 bases. Germline V CDR1 and CDR2: SGHRS, YFSETQ. The CDR3 DNA is TGCGCCAGCAGCATAGGACAGGGCCCCTCCTACGAGCAGTACTTC. This sequence encodes CASSIGQGPSYEQYF. Looking up the rest from reference TRBV5-1 and TRBJ2-7 gives the full variable domain: KAGVTQTPRYLIKTRGQQVTLSCSPISGHRSVSWYQQTPGQGLQFLFEYFSETQRNKGNFPGRFSGRQFSNSRSEMNVSTLELGDSALYLCASSIGQGPSYEQYFGPGTRLTVT.

This clonotype was observed many times. V gene TRBV29-1 combines with J gene TRBJ2-2, with D perhaps matching TRBD2 (7 bases). Germline lookup yields CDR1 SQVTM and CDR2 ANQGSEA. Trimming shortened V by 5 bases and J by 5 bases, and 12 bases separated the two germline ends. This CDR3 has 13 residues. CDR3 region: CSVRRGGTGELFF. The CDR3 nucleotides are TGCAGCGTTCGTAGGGGGGGGACCGGGGAGCTGTTTTTT.

This clonotype was observed at least ten times. V is TRBV2 and J is TRBJ1-4, with D possibly being TRBD1 (5 bases). Looked up from germline, CDR1 is SNHLY and CDR2 is FYNNEI. The V end lost 1 base, the J end lost 2 bases, and 11 bases lay between the germline ends. This CDR3 spans 16 amino acids. The CDR3 DNA reads as TGTGCCAGCAGTGAAGGGGGACGGGGGACTAATGAAAAACTGTTTTTT. It codes for CASSEGGRGTNEKLFF.

This clonotype came up many times. The chain carries TRBV19 and TRBJ2-2; 10 nucleotides match TRBD2. The CDR3 has 15 residues. The ends lost 2 bases at V and 7 bases at J; junction bases unmatched: 4. The germline CDR1 and CDR2 sequences are LNHDA and SQIVND (reference sequence). The CDR3 DNA sequence: TGTGCCAGTAGTATAAAAGCGGGGGGGCTCGGGGAGCTGTTTTTT. Protein sequence: CASSIKAGGLGELFF.

This clonotype was counted at least ten times. The V call is TRBV7-2, the J call TRBJ2-5; D possibly uses TRBD1 or TRBD2 (5 bases each). Germline V gives CDR1 SGHTA, CDR2 FQGNSA. The CDR3 covers 13 residues. Trimming left V 7 bases short and J 4 bases short, with 13 bases between. CDR3 bases: TGTGCCAGCACCCACCTGGGGGTAGAGACCCAGTACTTC. Its protein is CASTHLGVETQYF.

About this clonotype itself: This clone may be a read error of a much larger clone one base away. This rearrangement joins TRBV20-1 to TRBJ2-3, with 8 bases identical to TRBD2. Germline V gene data show CDR1 as DFQATT and CDR2 as SNEGSKA (reference sequence). The CDR3 totals 15 residues. The CDR3: CSSKNGGAVTDAQYF. The CDR3 bases are TGCAGTTCTAAAAACGGGGGGGCCGTCACAGATGCGCAGTATTTT.

This clonotype was observed many times. The CDR3 DNA sequence: TGCAGCGCCGGGGGGACAGGGGGCGGGAATGGCTACACCTTC. It encodes CSAGGTGGGNGYTF. The chain employs TRBV29-1 and TRBJ1-2; TRBD1 matches at 12 bases. Trimming took 7 bases from V and 6 from J; bases not matched to a gene: 9. Germline CDR1 SQVTM, CDR2 ANQGSEA. The CDR3 runs to 14 residues.

The chain recombines TRBV7-3 with TRBJ2-1; D ambiguous. Germline CDR1 is SGHTA and CDR2 is FQGTGA. Trimming took off 5 bases at V and 10 bases at J, with 15 bases between the two ends. The CDR3 is 13 residues long. DNA for the CDR3: TGTGCCAGCAGCCCACAGCCTGAGTTCGAGCAGTTCTTC. It codes for CASSPQPEFEQFF.

The sample holds a few counts of this clonotype. This sequence joins TRBV11-2 and TRBJ1-2, with D perhaps matching TRBD1 (5 bases). Trimming cost V 0 bases and J 5 bases, with 19 bases left between them. The CDR3 spans 17 residues. The germline V gene encodes CDR1 SGHAT and CDR2 FQNNGV. DNA of the CDR3: TGTGCCAGCAGCTTAGATCCATTCGAGACAGCGGGGTATGGCTACACCTTC. Its translation is CASSLDPFETAGYGYTF.

This clonotype has a count of ten or more. This chain joins TRBV2 and TRBJ1-2; D gene unclear. V gave up 5 bases and J gave up 4 bases, with 11 bases separating them. This CDR3 comprises 13 residues. CDR1 and CDR2 (germline): SNHLY, FYNNEI. CDR3: CASSLGDSYGYTF. CDR3 sequence (DNA): TGTGCCAGCAGTTTGGGCGACTCCTATGGCTACACCTTC.

This clonotype was counted only a few times. The gene calls are TRBV27 and TRBJ2-2; TRBD1 aligns across 8 bases. Germline V gene data show CDR1 as MNHEY and CDR2 as SMNVEV (reference sequence). V trimming: 5 bases; J trimming: 8 bases; junction bases outside the gene matches: 4. This CDR3 contains 13 residues. The CDR3 DNA reads TGTGCCAGCAGTCCAGGGGGCTTGGGGGAGCTGTTTTTT. Amino acid sequence: CASSPGGLGELFF.

This clonotype was seen a single time. At one boundary the junction diverges from the germline segment, which might be a read error. The V and J genes are TRBV2 and TRBJ2-7; 7 nucleotides match TRBD1. The germline V gene encodes CDR1 SNHLY and CDR2 FYNNEI. This CDR3 has 14 amino acids. CDR3 sequence reads: CASTDRALSYEQYF. In nucleotides, the CDR3 is TGCGCCAGCACTGACAGGGCCCTATCCTACGAGCAGTACTTC.